The present T cell receptor (beta chain) was sequenced within a study of T cells after yellow fever vaccination. Study-level results: Post-booster repertoires again held most primary-vaccination clones (roughly 96% CD4, 80% to 90% CD8).

Trimming removed 7 bases at V and 12 bases at J, with 21 bases between. The length of the CDR3 is 13 residues. CDR1 is SGHVS and CDR2 is FQNEAQ in the germline V gene. As to this clonotype: The antigen remains unidentified.

In making TCR cDNA, 5'RACE template switching added a universal primer site and UMIs to it. TCRdb reanalysed the 5' RACE reads using MiXCR and keeps one entry per CDR3 protein. The data hold 500,000 to 650,000 distinct CDR3 sequences, with less than 20% observed a single time. Sequenced material: PBMCs, taken 5 days after the first yellow fever vaccination. The receptor was derived from a man aged 18 to 30 who received the YFV17D yellow fever vaccine. The rearrangement links TRBV7-8 to TRBJ2-5; possibly TRBD2 for D (6 bases). The CDR3 DNA follows: TGTGCCAGCACCCAGGAAACGGGACTCAGGGAGTACTTC. As protein: CASTQETGLREYF.